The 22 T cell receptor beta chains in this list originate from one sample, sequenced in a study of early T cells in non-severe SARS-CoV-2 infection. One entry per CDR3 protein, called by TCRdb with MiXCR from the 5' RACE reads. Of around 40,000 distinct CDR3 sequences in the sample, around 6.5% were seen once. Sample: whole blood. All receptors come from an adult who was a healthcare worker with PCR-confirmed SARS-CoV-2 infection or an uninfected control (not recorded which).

The CDR3 reads CSARIAGVADTQYF. The CDR3 nucleotides read TGCAGTGCTAGAATAGCGGGAGTCGCAGATACGCAGTATTTT. J is TRBJ2-3 and V is TRBV20-1, with 9 bases aligning to TRBD2. Trimming removed 2 bases from V and 4 bases from J; junction bases left unmatched: 4. The CDR3 totals 14 residues. The germline V gene has CDR1 DFQATT and CDR2 SNEGSKA (reference sequence).

CDR3 sequence reads: CASSLVGDGSTDTQYF. In nucleotides, the CDR3 is TGTGCCAGCAGCTTAGTGGGGGACGGCAGCACAGATACGCAGTATTTT. The chain joins TRBV11-2 to TRBJ2-3; D is possibly TRBD1 or TRBD2 (5 bases each). Germline values: CDR1 SGHAT, CDR2 FQNNGV. This CDR3 is built from 16 residues. With 1 base removed from V and 0 bases from J, the gap between germline ends came to 11 bases.

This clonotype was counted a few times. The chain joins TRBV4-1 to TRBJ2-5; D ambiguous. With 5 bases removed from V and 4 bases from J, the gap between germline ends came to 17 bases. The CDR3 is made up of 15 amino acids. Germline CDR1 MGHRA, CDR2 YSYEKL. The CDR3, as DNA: TGCGCCAGCAGCGGCCAGCTGTCTCCCCGAGAGACCCAGTACTTC. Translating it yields CASSGQLSPRETQYF.

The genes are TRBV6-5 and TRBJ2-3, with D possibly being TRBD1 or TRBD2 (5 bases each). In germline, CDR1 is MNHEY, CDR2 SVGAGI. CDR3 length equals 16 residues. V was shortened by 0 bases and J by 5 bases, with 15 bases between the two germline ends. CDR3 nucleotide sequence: TGTGCCAGCAGTTACTCCCGGGACCATGGGTTAGATACGCAGTATTTT. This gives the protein CASSYSRDHGLDTQYF.

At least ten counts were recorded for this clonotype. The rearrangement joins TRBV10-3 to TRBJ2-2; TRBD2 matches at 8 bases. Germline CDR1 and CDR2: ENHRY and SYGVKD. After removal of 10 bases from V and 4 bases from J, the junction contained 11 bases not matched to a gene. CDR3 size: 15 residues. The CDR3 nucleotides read TGTGCCACCACCATAGCGGGACCCTCCACCGGGGAGCTGTTTTTT. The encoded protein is CATTIAGPSTGELFF.

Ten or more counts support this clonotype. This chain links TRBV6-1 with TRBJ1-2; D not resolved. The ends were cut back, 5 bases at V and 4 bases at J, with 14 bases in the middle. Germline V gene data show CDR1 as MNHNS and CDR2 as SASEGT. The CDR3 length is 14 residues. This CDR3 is CASSTHFQSYGYTF. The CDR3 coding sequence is TGTGCCAGCAGTACCCATTTCCAAAGCTATGGCTACACCTTC.

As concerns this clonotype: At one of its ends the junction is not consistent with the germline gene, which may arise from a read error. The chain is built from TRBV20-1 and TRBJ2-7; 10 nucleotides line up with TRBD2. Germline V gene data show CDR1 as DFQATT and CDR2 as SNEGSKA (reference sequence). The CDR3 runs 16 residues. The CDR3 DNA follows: TGCAGTGCTATTCTAGCGGGAGACCCGATCTCCTACGGGCAGTACTTC. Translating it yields CSAILAGDPISYGQYF.

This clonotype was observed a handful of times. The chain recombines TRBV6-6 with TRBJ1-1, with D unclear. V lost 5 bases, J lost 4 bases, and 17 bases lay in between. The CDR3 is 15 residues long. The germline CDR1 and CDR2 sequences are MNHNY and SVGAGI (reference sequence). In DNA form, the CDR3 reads TGTGCCAGCAGTCCTGACGGTGGTAGGGTCACTGAAGCTTTCTTT. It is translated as CASSPDGGRVTEAFF.

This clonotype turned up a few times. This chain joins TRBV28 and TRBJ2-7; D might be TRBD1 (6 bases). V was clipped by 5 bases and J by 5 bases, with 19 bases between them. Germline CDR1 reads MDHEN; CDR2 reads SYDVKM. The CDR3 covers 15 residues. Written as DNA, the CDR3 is TGTGCCAGCAGTCCCAGGGGACGAGGTATGGACGAGCAGTACTTC. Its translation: CASSPRGRGMDEQYF.

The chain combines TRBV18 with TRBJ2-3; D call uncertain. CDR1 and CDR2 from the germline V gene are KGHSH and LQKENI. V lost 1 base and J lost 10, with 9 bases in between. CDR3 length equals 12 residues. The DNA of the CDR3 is TGTGCCAGCTCACCACTAGCTCAGGCGCAGTATTTT. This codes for CASSPLAQAQYF.

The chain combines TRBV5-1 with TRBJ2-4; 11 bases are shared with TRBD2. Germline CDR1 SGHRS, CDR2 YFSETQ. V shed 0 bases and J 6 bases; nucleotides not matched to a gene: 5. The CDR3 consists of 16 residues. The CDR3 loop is CASSLGVTSGRNIQYF. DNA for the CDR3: TGCGCCAGCAGCTTGGGAGTTACTAGCGGGAGAAACATTCAGTACTTC.

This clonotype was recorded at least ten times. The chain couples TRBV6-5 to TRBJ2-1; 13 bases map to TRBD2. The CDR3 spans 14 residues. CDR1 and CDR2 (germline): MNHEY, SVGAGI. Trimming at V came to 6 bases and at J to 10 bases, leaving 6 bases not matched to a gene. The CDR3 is CASRPGLAGNEQFF. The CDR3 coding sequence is TGTGCCAGCAGACCGGGACTAGCGGGAAACGAGCAGTTCTTC.

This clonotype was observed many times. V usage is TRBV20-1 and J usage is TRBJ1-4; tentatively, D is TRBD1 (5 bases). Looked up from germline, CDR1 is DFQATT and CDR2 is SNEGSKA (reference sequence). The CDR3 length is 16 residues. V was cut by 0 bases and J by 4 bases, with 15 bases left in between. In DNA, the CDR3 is TGCAGTGCTAGAGAAGAGGGGCCGAGGCATAATGAAAAACTGTTTTTT. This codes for CSAREEGPRHNEKLFF.

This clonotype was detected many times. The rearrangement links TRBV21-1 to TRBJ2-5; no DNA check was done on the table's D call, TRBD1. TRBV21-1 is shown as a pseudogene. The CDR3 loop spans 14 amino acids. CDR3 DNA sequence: TGTGCCAGCAGCGCCCGGGACAGGGCGAAGACCCAGTACTTC. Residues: CASSARDRAKTQYF.

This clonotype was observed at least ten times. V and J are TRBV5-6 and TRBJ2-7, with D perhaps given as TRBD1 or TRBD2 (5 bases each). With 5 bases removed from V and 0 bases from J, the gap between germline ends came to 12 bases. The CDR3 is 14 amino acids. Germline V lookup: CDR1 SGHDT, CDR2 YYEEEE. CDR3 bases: TGTGCCAGCAGTAGGGACGCTACCTCCTACGAGCAGTACTTC. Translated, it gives CASSRDATSYEQYF.

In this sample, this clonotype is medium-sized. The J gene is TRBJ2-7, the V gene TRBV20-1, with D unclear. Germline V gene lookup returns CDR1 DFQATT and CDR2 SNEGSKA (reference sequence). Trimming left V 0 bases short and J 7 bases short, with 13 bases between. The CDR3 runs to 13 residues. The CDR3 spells CSARDTFAREQYF. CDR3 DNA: TGCAGTGCTAGAGATACCTTTGCCCGGGAGCAGTACTTC.

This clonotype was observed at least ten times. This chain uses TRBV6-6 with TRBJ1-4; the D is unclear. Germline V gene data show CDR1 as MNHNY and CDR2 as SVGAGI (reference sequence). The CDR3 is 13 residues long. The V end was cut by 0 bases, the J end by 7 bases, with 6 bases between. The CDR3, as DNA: TGTGCCAGCAGTTACTCGATTACTGAAAAACTGTTTTTT. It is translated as CASSYSITEKLFF.

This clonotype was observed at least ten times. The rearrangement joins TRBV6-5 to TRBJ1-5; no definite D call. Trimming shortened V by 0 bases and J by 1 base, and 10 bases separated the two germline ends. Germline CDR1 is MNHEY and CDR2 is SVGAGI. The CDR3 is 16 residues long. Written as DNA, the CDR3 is TGTGCCAGCAGTTACTCGTGGGTAGGGAGCAATCAGCCCCAGCATTTT. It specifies CASSYSWVGSNQPQHF.

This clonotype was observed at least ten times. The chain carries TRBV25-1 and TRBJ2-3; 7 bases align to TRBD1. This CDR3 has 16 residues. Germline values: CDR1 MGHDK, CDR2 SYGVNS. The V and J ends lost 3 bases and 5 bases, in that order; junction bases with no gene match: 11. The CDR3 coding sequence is TGTGCCAGCAGTGACGGTCGACAGGGAGTAGAAGATACGCAGTATTTT. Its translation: CASSDGRQGVEDTQYF. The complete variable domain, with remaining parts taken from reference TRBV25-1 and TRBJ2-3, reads EADIYQTPRYLVIGTGKKITLECSQTMGHDKMYWYQQDPGMELHLIHYSYGVNSTEKGDLSSESTVSRIRTEHFPLTLESARPSHTSQYLCASSDGRQGVEDTQYFGPGTRLTVL.

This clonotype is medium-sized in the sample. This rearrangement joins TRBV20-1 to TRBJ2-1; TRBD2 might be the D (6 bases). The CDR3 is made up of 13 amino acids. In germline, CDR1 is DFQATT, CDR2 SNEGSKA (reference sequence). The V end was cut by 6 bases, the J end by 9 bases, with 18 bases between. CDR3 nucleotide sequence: TGCAGTGCCGGGAGTCTTGAGTTCGGTGAGCAGTTCTTC. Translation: CSAGSLEFGEQFF.

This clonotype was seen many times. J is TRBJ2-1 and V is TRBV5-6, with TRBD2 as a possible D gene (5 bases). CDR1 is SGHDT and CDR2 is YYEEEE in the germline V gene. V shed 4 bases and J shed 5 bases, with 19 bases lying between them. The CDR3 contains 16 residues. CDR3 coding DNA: TGTGCCAGCAGCCCCCTGCAAGGGAGCCTTAACAATGAGCAGTTCTTC. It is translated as CASSPLQGSLNNEQFF.

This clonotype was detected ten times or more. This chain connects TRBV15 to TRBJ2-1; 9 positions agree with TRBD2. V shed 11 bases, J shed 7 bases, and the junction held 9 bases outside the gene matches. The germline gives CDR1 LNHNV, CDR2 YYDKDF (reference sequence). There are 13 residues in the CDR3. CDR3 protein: CAAGLAIQNEQFF. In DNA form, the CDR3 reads TGTGCCGCTGGACTAGCGATCCAAAATGAGCAGTTCTTC.